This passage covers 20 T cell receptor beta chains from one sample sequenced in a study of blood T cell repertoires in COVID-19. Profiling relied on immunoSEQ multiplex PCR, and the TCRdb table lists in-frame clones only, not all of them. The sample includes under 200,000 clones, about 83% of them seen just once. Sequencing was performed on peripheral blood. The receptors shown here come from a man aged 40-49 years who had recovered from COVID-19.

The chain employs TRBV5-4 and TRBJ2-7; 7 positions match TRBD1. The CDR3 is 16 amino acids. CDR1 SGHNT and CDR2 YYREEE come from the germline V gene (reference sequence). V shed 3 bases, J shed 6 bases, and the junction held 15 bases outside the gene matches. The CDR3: CASSSWAGTVVGEQYF. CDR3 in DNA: TGTGCCAGCAGCTCCTGGGCCGGGACAGTGGTTGGCGAGCAGTACTTC.

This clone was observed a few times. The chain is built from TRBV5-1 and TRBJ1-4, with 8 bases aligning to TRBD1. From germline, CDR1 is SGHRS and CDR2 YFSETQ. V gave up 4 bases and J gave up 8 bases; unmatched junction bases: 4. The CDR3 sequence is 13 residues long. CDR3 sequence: CASSPDRDEKLFF. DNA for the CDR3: TGCGCCAGCAGCCCGGACAGGGACGAAAAACTGTTTTTT.

In DNA, the CDR3 is TGCGCCAGCAGCGTGACTTCAAGCTCCTACGAGCAGTACTTC. Amino acid sequence: CASSVTSSSYEQYF. This chain connects TRBV4-1 to TRBJ2-7; D not resolved. Germline lookup yields CDR1 MGHRA and CDR2 YSYEKL. This CDR3 has 14 residues. V was pared by 5 bases and J by 0 bases, with 11 bases between.

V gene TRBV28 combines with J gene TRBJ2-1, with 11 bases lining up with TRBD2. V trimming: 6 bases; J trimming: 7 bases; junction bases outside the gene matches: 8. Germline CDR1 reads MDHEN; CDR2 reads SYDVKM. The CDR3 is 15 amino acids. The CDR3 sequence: CASRLAGGPRNEQFF. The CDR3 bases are TGTGCCAGCAGATTAGCGGGAGGGCCTAGAAATGAGCAGTTCTTC.

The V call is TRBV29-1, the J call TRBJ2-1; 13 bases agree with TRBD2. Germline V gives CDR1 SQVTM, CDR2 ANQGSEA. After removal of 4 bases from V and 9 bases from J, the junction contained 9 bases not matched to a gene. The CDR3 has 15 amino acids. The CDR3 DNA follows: TGCAGCGTTGTTTCGGGACTAGCGGGAAGGGGTGAGCAGTTCTTC. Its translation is CSVVSGLAGRGEQFF.

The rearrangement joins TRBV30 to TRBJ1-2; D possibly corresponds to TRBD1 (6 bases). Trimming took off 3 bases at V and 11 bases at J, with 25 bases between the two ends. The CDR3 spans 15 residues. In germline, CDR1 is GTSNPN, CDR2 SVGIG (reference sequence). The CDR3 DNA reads TGTGCCTGGAGCGCAGGTGCAGGGGCCGGATGGGGTTACACCTTC. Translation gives CAWSAGAGAGWGYTF.

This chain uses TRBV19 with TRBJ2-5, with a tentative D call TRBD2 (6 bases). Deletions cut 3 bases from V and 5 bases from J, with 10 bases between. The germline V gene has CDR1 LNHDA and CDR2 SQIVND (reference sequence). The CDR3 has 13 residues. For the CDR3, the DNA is TGTGCCAGTAGTATGGGGGGATTGGAGACCCAGTACTTC. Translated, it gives CASSMGGLETQYF.

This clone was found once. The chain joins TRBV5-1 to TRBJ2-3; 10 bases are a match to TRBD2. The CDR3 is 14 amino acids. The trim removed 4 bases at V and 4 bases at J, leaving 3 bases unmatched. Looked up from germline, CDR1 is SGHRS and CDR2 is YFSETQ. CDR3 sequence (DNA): TGCGCCAGCAGCCGGACTAGCGGTTCAGATACGCAGTATTTT. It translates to CASSRTSGSDTQYF.

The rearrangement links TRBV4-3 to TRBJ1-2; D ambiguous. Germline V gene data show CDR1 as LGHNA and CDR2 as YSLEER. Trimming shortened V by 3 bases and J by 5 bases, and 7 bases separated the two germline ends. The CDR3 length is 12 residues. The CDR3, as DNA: TGCGCCAGCAGCCATCACACGTATGGCTACACCTTC. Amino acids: CASSHHTYGYTF.

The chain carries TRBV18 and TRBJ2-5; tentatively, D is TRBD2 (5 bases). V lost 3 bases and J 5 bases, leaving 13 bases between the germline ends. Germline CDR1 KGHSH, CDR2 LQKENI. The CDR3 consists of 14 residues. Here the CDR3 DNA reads TGTGCCAGCTCACCTCCGGGGTCGGTGGAGACCCAGTACTTC. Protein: CASSPPGSVETQYF.

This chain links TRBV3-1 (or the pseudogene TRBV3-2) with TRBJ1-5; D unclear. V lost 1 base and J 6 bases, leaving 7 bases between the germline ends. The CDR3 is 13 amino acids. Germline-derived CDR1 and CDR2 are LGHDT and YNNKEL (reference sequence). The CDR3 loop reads CASSQGGIQPQHF. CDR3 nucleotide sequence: TGTGCCAGCAGCCAAGGAGGGATTCAGCCCCAGCATTTT.

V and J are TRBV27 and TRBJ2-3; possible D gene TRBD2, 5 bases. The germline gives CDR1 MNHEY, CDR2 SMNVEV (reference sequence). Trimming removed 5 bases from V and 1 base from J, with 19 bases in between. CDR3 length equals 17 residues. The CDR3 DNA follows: TGTGCCAGCAGTACCCCCTGGGCTAGCCATCGCACAGATACGCAGTATTTT. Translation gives CASSTPWASHRTDTQYF.

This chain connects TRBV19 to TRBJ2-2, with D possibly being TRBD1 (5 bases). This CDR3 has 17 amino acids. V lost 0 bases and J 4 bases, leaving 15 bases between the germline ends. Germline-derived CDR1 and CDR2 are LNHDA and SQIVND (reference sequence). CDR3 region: CASSIDLRTKATGELFF. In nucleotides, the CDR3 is TGTGCCAGTAGTATAGATTTGCGGACAAAGGCCACCGGGGAGCTGTTTTTT.

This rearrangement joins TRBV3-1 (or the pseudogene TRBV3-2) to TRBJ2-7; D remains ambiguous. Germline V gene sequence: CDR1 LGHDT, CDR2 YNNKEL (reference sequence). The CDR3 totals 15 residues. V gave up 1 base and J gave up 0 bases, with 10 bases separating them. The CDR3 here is CASSQVGQISYEQYF. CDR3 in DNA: TGTGCCAGCAGCCAAGTTGGCCAGATCTCCTACGAGCAGTACTTC.

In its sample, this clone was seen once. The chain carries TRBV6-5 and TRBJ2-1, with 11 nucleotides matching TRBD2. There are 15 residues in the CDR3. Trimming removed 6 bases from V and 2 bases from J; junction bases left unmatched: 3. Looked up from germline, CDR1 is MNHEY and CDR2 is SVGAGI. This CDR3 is CASRALAGAYNEQFF. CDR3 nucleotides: TGTGCCAGCAGGGCACTAGCGGGGGCCTACAATGAGCAGTTCTTC.

CDR3 coding DNA: TGCGCCAGCAGCTTGGGGCGACAGGGGGGGCACGAGCAGTACTTC. Translating it yields CASSLGRQGGHEQYF. The chain links TRBV5-1 to TRBJ2-7; 9 bases map to TRBD1. There are 15 residues in the CDR3. V was clipped by 0 bases and J by 5 bases; unmatched bases: 6. Germline V gives CDR1 SGHRS, CDR2 YFSETQ.

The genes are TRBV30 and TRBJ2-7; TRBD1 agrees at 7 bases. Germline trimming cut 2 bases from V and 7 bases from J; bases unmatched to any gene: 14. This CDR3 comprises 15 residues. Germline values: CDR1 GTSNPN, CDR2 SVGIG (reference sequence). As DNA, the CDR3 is TGTGCCTGGAGTACCCCCGGGACAGCTCCCTGGGAGCAGTACTTC. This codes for CAWSTPGTAPWEQYF. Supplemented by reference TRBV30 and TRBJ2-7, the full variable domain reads SQTIHQWPATLVQPVGSPLSLECTVEGTSNPNLYWYRQAAGRGLQLLFYSVGIGQISSEVPQNLSASRPQDRQFILSSKKLLLSDSGFYLCAWSTPGTAPWEQYFGPGTRLTVT.

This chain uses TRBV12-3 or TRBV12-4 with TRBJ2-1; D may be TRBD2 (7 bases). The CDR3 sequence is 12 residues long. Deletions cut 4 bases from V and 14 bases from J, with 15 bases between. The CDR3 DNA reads TGTGCCAGCAGTTCCGTCGGGGGGCTTGAGTTCTTC. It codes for CASSSVGGLEFF.

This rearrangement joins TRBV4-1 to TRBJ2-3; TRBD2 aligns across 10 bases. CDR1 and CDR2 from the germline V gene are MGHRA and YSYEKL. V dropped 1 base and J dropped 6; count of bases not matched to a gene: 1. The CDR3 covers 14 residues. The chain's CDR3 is CASSQAGLADTQYF. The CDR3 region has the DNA TGCGCCAGCAGCCAAGCGGGACTAGCGGATACGCAGTATTTT.

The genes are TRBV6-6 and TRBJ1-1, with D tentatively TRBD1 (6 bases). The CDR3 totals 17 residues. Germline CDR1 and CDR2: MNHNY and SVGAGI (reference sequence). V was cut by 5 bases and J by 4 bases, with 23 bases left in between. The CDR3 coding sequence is TGTGCCAGCAGTGGATCCGGGACACCTGAGTTCGGCACTGAAGCTTTCTTT. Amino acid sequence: CASSGSGTPEFGTEAFF.